This T cell receptor beta chain came from a study of molecular identifiers for immune sequencing clone quantification. Previously reported methods and listed TCR primers produced the bulk TCR libraries. TCRdb re-derived calls from the PCR reads in MiXCR, one entry per CDR3 protein. The top ten hold about 0.78% of the sample, which has about 510,000 distinct CDR3 sequences, around 21% seen once. V was pared by 1 base and J by 1 base, with 28 bases between. CDR1 and CDR2 (germline): SGHVS, FNYEAQ. The CDR3 runs 21 residues. The clonotype was recovered from a human donor in good health. Some libraries in this study had Jurkat cell RNA spiked in. The rearrangement uses TRBV7-6 and TRBJ2-5; TRBD2 is a possible D gene (5 bases). Sequences were obtained from naive CD8+ T cells from blood, with Jurkat cell RNA spiked in. Subset specified: FACS-sorted CD8+CD4-CCR7+CD45RA+ naive T cells. CDR3 DNA sequence: TGTGCCAGCAGCTTAGTCTCGGTGGTGCGGAAGCGGAGCCCCTTCCAAGAGACCCAGTACTTC. Its translation: CASSLVSVVRKRSPFQETQYF.